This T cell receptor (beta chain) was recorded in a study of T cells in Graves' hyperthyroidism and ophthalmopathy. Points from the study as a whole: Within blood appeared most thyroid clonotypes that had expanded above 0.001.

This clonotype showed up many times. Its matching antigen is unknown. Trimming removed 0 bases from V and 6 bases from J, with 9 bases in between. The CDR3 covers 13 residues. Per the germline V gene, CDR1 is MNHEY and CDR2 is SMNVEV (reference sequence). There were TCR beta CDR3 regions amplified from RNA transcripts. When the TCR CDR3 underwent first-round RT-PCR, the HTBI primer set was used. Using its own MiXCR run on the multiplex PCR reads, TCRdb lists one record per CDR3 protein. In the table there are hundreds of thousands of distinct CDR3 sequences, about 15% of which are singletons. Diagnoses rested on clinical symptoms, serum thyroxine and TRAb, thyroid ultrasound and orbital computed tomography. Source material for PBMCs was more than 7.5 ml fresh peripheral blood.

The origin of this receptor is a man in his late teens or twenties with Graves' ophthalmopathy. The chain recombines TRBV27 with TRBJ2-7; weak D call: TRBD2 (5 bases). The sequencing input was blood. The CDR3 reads CASSLSEALEQYF. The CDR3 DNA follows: TGTGCCAGCAGTTTATCGGAGGCCCTCGAGCAGTACTTC.